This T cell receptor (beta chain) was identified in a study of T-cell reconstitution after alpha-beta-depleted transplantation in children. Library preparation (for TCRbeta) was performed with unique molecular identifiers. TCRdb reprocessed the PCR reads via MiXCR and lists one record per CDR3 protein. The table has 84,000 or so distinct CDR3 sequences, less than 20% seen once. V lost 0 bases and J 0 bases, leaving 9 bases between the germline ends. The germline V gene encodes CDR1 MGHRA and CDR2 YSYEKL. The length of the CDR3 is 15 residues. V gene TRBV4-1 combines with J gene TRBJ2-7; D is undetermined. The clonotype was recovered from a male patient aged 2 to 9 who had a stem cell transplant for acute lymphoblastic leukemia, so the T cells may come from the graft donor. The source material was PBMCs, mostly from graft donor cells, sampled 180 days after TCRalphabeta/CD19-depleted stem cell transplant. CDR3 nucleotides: TGCGCCAGCAGCCAAGAGATGCTAGACTCCTACGAGCAGTACTTC. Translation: CASSQEMLDSYEQYF.